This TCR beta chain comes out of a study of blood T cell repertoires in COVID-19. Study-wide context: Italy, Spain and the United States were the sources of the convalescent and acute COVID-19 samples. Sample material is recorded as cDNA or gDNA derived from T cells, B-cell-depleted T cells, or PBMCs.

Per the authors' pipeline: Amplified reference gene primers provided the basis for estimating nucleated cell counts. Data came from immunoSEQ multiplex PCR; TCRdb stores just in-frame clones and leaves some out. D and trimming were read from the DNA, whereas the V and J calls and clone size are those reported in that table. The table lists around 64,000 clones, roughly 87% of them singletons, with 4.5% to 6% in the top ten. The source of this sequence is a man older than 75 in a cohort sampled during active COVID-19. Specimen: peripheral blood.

The DNA for the CDR3 is TGTGCCAGCAGTACCGGACTTAGCTCTGGAAACACCATATATTTT. This codes for CASSTGLSSGNTIYF. V is TRBV6-6 and J is TRBJ1-3, with no clear D. CDR1 MNHNY and CDR2 SVGAGI come from the germline V gene (reference sequence). The CDR3 has 15 amino acids. Trimming removed 5 bases from V and 0 bases from J, with 11 bases in between.